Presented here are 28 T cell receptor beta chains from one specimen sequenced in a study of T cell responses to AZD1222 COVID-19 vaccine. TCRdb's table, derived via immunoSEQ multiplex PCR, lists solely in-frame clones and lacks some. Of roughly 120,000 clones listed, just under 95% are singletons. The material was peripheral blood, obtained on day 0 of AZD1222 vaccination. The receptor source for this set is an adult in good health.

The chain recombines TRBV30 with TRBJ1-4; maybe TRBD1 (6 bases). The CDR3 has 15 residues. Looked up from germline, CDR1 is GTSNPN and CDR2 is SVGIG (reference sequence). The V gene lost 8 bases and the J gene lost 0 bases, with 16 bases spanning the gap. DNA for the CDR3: TGTGCCGGTTACAGGGACGATGCAACTAATGAAAAACTGTTTTTT. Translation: CAGYRDDATNEKLFF.

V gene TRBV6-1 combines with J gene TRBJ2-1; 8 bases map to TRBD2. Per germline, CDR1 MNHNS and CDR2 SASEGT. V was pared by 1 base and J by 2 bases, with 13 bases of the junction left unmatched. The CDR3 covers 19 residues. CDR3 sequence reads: CASSEGGLAGYGAYNEQFF. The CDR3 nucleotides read TGTGCCAGCAGTGAAGGGGGTTTAGCGGGGTATGGCGCCTACAATGAGCAGTTCTTC.

CDR3 DNA sequence: TGTGCCAGCAGCCCCTCGGACAGGAAGTATGGCTACACCTTC. Residues: CASSPSDRKYGYTF. The rearrangement uses TRBV3-1 (or the pseudogene TRBV3-2) and TRBJ1-2; 7 bases fit TRBD1. Germline-derived CDR1 and CDR2 are LGHDT and YNNKEL (reference sequence). After removal of 4 bases from V and 5 bases from J, the junction contained 7 bases not matched to a gene. The length of the CDR3 is 14 residues.

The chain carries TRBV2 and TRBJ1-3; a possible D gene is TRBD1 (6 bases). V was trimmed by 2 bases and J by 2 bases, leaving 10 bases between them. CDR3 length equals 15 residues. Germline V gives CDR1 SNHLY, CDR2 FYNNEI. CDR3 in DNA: TGTGCCAGCAGTGAAACAGGGATGGCTGGAAACACCATATATTTT. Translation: CASSETGMAGNTIYF.

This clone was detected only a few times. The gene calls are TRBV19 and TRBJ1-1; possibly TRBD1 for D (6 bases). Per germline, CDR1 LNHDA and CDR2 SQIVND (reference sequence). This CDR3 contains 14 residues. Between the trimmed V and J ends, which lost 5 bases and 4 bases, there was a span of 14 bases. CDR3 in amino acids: CASSSGGATTEAFF. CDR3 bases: TGTGCCAGTAGTTCCGGGGGCGCGACCACTGAAGCTTTCTTT.

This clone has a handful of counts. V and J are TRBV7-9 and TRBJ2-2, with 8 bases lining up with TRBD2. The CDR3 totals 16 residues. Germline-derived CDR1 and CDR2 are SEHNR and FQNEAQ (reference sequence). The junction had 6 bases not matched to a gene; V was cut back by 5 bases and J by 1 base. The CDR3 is CASSPQSGGNTGELFF. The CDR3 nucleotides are TGTGCCAGCAGCCCCCAGAGCGGGGGGAACACCGGGGAGCTGTTTTTT.

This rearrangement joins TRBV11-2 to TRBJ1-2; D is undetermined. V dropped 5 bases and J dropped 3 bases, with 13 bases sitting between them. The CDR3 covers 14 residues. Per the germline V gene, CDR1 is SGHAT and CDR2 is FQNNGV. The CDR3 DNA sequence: TGTGCCAGCAGCATTGGACTAGAAGACTATGGCTACACCTTC. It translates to CASSIGLEDYGYTF.

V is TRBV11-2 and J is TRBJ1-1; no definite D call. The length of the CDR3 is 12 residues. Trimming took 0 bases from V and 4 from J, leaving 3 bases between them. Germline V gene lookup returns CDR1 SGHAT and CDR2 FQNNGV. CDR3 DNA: TGTGCCAGCAGCTTAGAAGCCACTGAAGCTTTCTTT. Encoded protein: CASSLEATEAFF.

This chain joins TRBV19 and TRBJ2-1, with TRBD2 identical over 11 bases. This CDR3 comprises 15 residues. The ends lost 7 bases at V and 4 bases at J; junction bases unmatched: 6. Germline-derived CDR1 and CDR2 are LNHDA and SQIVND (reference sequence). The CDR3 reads CASIASGGTYNEQFF. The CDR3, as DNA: TGTGCCAGTATCGCTAGCGGGGGGACTTACAATGAGCAGTTCTTC.

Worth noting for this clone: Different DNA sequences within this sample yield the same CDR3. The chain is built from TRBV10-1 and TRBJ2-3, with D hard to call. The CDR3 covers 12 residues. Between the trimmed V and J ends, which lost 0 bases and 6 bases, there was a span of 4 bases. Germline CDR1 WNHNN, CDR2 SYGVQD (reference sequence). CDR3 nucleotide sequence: TGCGCCAGCAGTGAGTCGTGGGATACGCAGTATTTT. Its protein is CASSESWDTQYF.

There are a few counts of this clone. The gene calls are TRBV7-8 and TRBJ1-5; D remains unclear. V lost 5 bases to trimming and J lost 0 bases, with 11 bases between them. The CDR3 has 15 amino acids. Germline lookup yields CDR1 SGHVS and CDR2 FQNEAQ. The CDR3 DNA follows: TGTGCCAGCAGCCCCGAGGCGATTAGCAATCAGCCCCAGCATTTT. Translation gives CASSPEAISNQPQHF.

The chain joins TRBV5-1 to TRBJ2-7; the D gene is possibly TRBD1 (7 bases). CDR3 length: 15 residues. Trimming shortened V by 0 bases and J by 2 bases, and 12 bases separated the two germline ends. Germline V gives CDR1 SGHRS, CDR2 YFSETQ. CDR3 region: CASSLGQGGTYEQYF. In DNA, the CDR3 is TGCGCCAGCAGCTTGGGGCAGGGGGGAACCTACGAGCAGTACTTC. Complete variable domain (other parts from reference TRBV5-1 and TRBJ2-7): KAGVTQTPRYLIKTRGQQVTLSCSPISGHRSVSWYQQTPGQGLQFLFEYFSETQRNKGNFPGRFSGRQFSNSRSEMNVSTLELGDSALYLCASSLGQGGTYEQYFGPGTRLTVT.

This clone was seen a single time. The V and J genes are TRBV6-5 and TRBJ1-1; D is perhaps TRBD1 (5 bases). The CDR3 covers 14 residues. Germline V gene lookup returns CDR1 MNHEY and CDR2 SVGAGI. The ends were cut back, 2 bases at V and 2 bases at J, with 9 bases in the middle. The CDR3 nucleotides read TGTGCCAGCAGTTACCTCCAGGGTAACACTGAAGCTTTCTTT. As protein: CASSYLQGNTEAFF.

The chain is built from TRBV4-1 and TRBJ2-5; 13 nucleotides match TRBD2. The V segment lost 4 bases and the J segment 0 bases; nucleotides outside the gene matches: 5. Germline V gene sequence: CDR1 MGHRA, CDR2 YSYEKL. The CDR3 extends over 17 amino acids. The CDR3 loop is CASSLAGLAGYQETQYF. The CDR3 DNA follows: TGCGCCAGCAGCCTAGCGGGACTAGCGGGGTACCAAGAGACCCAGTACTTC.

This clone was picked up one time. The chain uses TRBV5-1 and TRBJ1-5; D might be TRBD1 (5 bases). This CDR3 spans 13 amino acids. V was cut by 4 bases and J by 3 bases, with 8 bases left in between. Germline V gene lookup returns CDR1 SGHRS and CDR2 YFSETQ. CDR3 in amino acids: CASSRGSNQPQHF. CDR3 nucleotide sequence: TGCGCCAGCAGCCGGGGGTCCAATCAGCCCCAGCATTTT.

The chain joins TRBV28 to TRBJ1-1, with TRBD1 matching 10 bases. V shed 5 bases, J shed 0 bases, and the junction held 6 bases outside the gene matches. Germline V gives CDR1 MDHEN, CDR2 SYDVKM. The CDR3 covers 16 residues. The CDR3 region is CASSVGQGLLNTEAFF. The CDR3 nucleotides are TGTGCCAGCAGTGTGGGACAGGGGCTATTGAACACTGAAGCTTTCTTT.

As DNA, the CDR3 is TGTGCCAGAAACGACAGGGAAAATCAGCCCCAGCATTTT. Translation: CARNDRENQPQHF. This chain links TRBV19 with TRBJ1-5; 7 nucleotides agree with TRBD1. V was clipped by 9 bases and J by 4 bases; unmatched bases: 6. The germline gives CDR1 LNHDA, CDR2 SQIVND (reference sequence). This CDR3 is 13 amino acids long.

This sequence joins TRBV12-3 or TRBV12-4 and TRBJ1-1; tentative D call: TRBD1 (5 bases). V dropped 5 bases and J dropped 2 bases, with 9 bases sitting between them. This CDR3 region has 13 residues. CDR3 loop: CASSRQLNTEAFF. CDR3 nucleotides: TGTGCCAGCAGTCGACAGTTAAACACTGAAGCTTTCTTT.

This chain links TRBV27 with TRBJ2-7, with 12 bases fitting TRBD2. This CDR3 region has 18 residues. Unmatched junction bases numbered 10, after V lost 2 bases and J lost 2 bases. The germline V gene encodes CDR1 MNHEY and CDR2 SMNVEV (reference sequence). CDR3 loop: CASSLSSTSGGPPYEQYF. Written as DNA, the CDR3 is TGTGCCAGCAGTTTAAGTTCTACTAGCGGGGGGCCCCCCTACGAGCAGTACTTC.

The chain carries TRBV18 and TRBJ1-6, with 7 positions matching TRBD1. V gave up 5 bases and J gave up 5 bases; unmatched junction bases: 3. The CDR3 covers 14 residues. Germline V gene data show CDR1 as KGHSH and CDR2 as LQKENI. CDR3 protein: CASSSTGNNSPLHF. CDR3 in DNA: TGTGCCAGCTCATCGACAGGGAATAATTCACCCCTCCACTTT. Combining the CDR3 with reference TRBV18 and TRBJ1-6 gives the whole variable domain NAGVMQNPRHLVRRRGQEARLRCSPMKGHSHVYWYRQLPEEGLKFMVYLQKENIIDESGMPKERFSAEFPKEGPSILRIQQVVRGDSAAYFCASSSTGNNSPLHFGNGTRLTVT.

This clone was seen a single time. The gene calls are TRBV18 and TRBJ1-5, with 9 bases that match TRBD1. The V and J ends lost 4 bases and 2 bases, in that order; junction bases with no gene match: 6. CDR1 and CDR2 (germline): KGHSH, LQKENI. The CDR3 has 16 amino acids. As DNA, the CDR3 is TGTGCCAGCTCACAGCCGGACAGGGGAGGCAATCAGCCCCAGCATTTT. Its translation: CASSQPDRGGNQPQHF.

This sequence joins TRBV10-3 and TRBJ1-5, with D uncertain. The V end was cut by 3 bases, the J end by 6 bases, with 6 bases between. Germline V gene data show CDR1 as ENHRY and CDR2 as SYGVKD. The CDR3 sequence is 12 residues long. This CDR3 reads CAISDSSQPQHF. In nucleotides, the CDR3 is TGTGCCATCAGTGATTCGAGTCAGCCCCAGCATTTT.

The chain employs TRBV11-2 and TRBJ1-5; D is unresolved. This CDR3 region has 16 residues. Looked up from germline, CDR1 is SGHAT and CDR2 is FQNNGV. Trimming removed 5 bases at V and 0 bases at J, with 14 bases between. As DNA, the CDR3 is TGTGCCAGCAGCCCGGCCGAGACCCATAGCAATCAGCCCCAGCATTTT. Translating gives CASSPAETHSNQPQHF.

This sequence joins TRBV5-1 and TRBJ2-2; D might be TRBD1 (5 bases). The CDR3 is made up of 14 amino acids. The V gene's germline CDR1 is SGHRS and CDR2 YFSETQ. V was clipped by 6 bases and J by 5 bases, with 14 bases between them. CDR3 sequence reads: CASTSSQVTGELFF. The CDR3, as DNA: TGCGCCAGCACCTCCTCACAGGTGACCGGGGAGCTGTTTTTT.

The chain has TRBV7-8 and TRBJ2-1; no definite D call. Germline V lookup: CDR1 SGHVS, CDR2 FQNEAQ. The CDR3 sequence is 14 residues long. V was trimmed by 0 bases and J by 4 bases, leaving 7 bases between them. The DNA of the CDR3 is TGTGCCAGCAGCTTAGCTGTAAAATACAATGAGCAGTTCTTC. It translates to CASSLAVKYNEQFF.

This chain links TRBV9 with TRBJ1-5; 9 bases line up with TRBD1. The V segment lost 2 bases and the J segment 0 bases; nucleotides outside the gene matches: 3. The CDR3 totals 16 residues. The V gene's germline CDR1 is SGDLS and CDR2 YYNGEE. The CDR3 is CASSVGTGNSNQPQHF. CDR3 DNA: TGTGCCAGCAGCGTGGGGACAGGGAATAGCAATCAGCCCCAGCATTTT.

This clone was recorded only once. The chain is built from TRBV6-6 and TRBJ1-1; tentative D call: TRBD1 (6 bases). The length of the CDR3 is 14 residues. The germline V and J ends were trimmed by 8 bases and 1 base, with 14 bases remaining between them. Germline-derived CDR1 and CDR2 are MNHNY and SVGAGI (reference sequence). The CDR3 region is CASADRGPNTEAFF. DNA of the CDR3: TGTGCCAGCGCGGACCGGGGGCCGAACACTGAAGCTTTCTTT.

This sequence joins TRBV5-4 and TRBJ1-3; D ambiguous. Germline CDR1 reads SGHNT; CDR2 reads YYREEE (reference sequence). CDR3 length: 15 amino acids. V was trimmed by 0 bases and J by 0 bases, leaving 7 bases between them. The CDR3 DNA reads TGTGCCAGCAGCTTGGATGCTCGCTCTGGAAACACCATATATTTT. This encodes CASSLDARSGNTIYF.